This TCR beta chain was sequenced for a study of beta chain features in type 1 diabetes. Study-wide context: Patients did not differ from healthy donors in age, gender or cell yield. Taken together, all samples contributed 107,917,701 examined sorted cells.

This clone appeared a few times. As yet, its antigen is unknown. Purity above 95% was achieved in all sorted populations. The CDR3 covers 14 residues. Germline loops: CDR1 SGDLS, CDR2 YYNGEE. With 4 bases removed from V and 4 bases from J, the gap between germline ends came to 14 bases. Reverse transcription of all isolated RNA meant that expressed TCRB transcripts were sequenced. The table came from immunoSEQ multiplex PCR; TCRdb's copy has only in-frame clones and leaves some out. Here the sample spans around 250,000 clones, roughly 13% being singletons. Regarding the study as a whole: In all four CD4+ subsets, TCRB CDR3 length was significantly, moderately reduced in type 1 diabetes. Compared with healthy donors, patients appeared to share more similar naive, central memory and regulatory TCRB repertoires.

This sequence was found in a man aged 25 to 40 with type 1 diabetes. The sequenced sample consisted of naive CD4+ T cells from blood. The chain recombines TRBV9 with TRBJ1-2; the D gene is possibly TRBD1 (5 bases). The CDR3 DNA follows: TGTGCCAGCAGCCTTAGCCAGGGAACCTATGGCTACACCTTC. Encoded protein: CASSLSQGTYGYTF.